One sample yielded the 10 T cell receptor beta chains listed below, sequenced in a study of blood T cell repertoires in COVID-19. The protocol was immunoSEQ multiplex PCR, while the TCRdb copy is restricted to in-frame clones and leaves out a portion. The table shows a few hundred thousand clones, with 70% to 90% occurring only once. Material: PBMCs or T cells enriched from blood (not recorded which). These receptors were collected from a woman aged 25 to 39 who had recovered from COVID-19.

The chain uses TRBV11-1 and TRBJ2-3; TRBD1 aligns across 10 bases. The CDR3 runs to 16 residues. Trimming took 5 bases from V and 2 from J; bases not matched to a gene: 7. Germline lookup yields CDR1 SGHAT and CDR2 FQDESV (reference sequence). The CDR3 is CASSPRGQGITDTQYF. The CDR3 DNA follows: TGTGCCAGCAGCCCCCGGGGACAGGGGATCACAGATACGCAGTATTTT.

The chain employs TRBV14 and TRBJ1-4; TRBD1 is a possible D gene (5 bases). CDR1 is SGHDN, CDR2 FVKESK, per germline. The V end lost 5 bases, the J end lost 14 bases, and 15 bases lay between the germline ends. The length of the CDR3 is 12 residues. CDR3 protein: CASSSQGVRLFF. The CDR3 nucleotides are TGTGCCAGCAGCTCCCAGGGTGTTCGCCTGTTTTTT. Full variable domain (outside the CDR3, taken from reference TRBV14 and TRBJ1-4): EAGVTQFPSHSVIEKGQTVTLRCDPISGHDNLYWYRRVMGKEIKFLLHFVKESKQDESGMPNNRFLAERTGGTYSTLKVQPAELEDSGVYFCASSSQGVRLFFGSGTQLSVL.

The rearrangement joins TRBV18 to TRBJ2-5, with a tentative D call TRBD1 (5 bases). Trimming left V 6 bases short and J 5 bases short, with 16 bases between. The CDR3 contains 14 residues. Germline CDR1 and CDR2: KGHSH and LQKENI. DNA of the CDR3: TGTGCCAGCTCTCCGCTCCAGGGTGGCGAGACCCAGTACTTC. This sequence encodes CASSPLQGGETQYF.

The chain joins TRBV10-3 to TRBJ1-5; D is ambiguous. Deletions cut 0 bases from V and 7 bases from J, with 16 bases between. CDR3 length equals 16 residues. Germline lookup yields CDR1 ENHRY and CDR2 SYGVKD. The DNA of the CDR3 is TGTGCCATCAGTGAGTCGCGCGCCTCTGTCTTCCAGCCCCAGCATTTT. This translates into CAISESRASVFQPQHF.

V and J are TRBV21-1 and TRBJ1-1; TRBD1 is taken as the D call from the table, unchecked against the DNA. TRBV21-1 is shown as a pseudogene. The CDR3 is 18 amino acids. CDR3 residues: CASSNETPKQGSNTEAFF. In nucleotides, the CDR3 is TGTGCCAGCAGCAATGAAACCCCTAAACAGGGCTCGAACACTGAAGCTTTCTTT.

This clone came up once. The V call is TRBV27, the J call TRBJ1-4, with a tentative D call TRBD1 (6 bases). The CDR3 extends over 18 amino acids. Germline V gene data show CDR1 as MNHEY and CDR2 as SMNVEV (reference sequence). Trimming removed 5 bases at V and 7 bases at J, with 26 bases between. In nucleotides, the CDR3 is TGTGCCAGCAGTCTGACAGGTCGGAACGCCTACCTAAGTGAAAAACTGTTTTTT. Encoded protein: CASSLTGRNAYLSEKLFF.

The chain carries TRBV7-9 and TRBJ1-6, with D unresolved. The V gene lost 4 bases and the J gene lost 0 bases, with 10 bases spanning the gap. The CDR3 extends over 16 amino acids. From germline, CDR1 is SEHNR and CDR2 FQNEAQ (reference sequence). The CDR3 here is CASSSRKSSYNSPLHF. The CDR3 DNA is TGTGCCAGCAGCTCCCGTAAGAGCTCCTATAATTCACCCCTCCACTTT.

This chain links TRBV23-1 with TRBJ1-1; D gene unclear. TRBV23-1 is an ORF for which the function is uncertain. Trimming pared 5 bases from V and 10 bases from J, leaving 11 bases between. The CDR3 covers 11 residues. CDR3 sequence: CASSAPEGAFF. In nucleotides, the CDR3 is TGCGCCAGCAGTGCCCCAGAGGGAGCTTTCTTT.

The chain couples TRBV7-9 to TRBJ2-5, with D uncertain. This CDR3 is 15 amino acids long. The germline V gene has CDR1 SEHNR and CDR2 FQNEAQ (reference sequence). Trimming left V 5 bases short and J 1 base short, with 14 bases between. Here the CDR3 reads CASSGTRSGQETQYF. CDR3 sequence (DNA): TGTGCCAGCAGCGGCACCCGGTCGGGCCAAGAGACCCAGTACTTC.

This clone has just one count. V is TRBV11-3 and J is TRBJ1-1, with TRBD1 as a possible D gene (6 bases). The germline V gene encodes CDR1 SGHNT and CDR2 YENEEA. Trimming took off 5 bases at V and 4 bases at J, with 14 bases between the two ends. The CDR3 has 14 amino acids. The CDR3 region has the DNA TGTGCCAGCAGCCCTATGCCAGGGGTCACTGAAGCTTTCTTT. Translating it yields CASSPMPGVTEAFF.